These T cell receptor beta chains were read from a single sample in a study of blood T cell repertoires in COVID-19. This table comes from immunoSEQ multiplex PCR, and its TCRdb copy is limited to in-frame clones, with some not included. This sample has about 310,000 clones, with 89% found just once. The sample consisted of PBMCs or T cells enriched from blood (not recorded which). The source of these receptors is a woman in her 40s who had recovered from COVID-19. Each CDR3 is given without its conserved first and last residue. D genes are given only for firm matches. A clone size is listed for some rows: how often the clone was seen (once, few, many), or a class if it is expanded.

CDR3aa: ATSEGADRRTEAF; v_gene: TRBV15; abundance: NA; d_gene: NA
CDR3aa: ASRGQGTSYNEQF; v_gene: TRBV5-1; abundance: once; d_gene: NA
CDR3aa: ASRPGNEQY; v_gene: TRBV27; abundance: NA; d_gene: NA
CDR3aa: ASSLTGNSYEQY; v_gene: TRBV11-3; abundance: NA; d_gene: TRBD1
CDR3aa: ASGELAGVYEQY; v_gene: TRBV27; abundance: NA; d_gene: TRBD2
CDR3aa: ASSLDRRVGEQF; v_gene: TRBV6-5; abundance: NA; d_gene: NA
CDR3aa: ASGWGATDTQY; v_gene: TRBV2; abundance: NA; d_gene: NA
CDR3aa: ASSEGQPNSGNTIY; v_gene: TRBV2; abundance: NA; d_gene: NA
CDR3aa: ASSLVTGAIYGYT; v_gene: TRBV7-2; abundance: NA; d_gene: TRBD1
CDR3aa: ASSSRGRYGYT; v_gene: TRBV5-4; abundance: NA; d_gene: TRBD1
CDR3aa: ASSRGAFYEQY; v_gene: TRBV12-3/TRBV12-4; abundance: NA; d_gene: NA
CDR3aa: ASSYTASGLQETQY; v_gene: TRBV6-5; abundance: NA; d_gene: TRBD2
CDR3aa: ASSESEAGEQF; v_gene: TRBV10-1; abundance: NA; d_gene: NA
CDR3aa: ASSELRAQGNEQF; v_gene: TRBV2; abundance: NA; d_gene: TRBD1
CDR3aa: ASKEAVVRGYT; v_gene: TRBV2; abundance: NA; d_gene: NA
CDR3aa: ASSQGHPTEAF; v_gene: TRBV7-3; abundance: NA; d_gene: NA
CDR3aa: ASSVEGGGPRF; v_gene: TRBV9; abundance: NA; d_gene: NA
CDR3aa: ASSYSQGDLGYT; v_gene: TRBV6-5; abundance: NA; d_gene: TRBD1
CDR3aa: ASSLGSNTEAF; v_gene: TRBV12-3/TRBV12-4; abundance: NA; d_gene: NA
CDR3aa: ASSFITDTQY; v_gene: TRBV7-2; abundance: NA; d_gene: NA
CDR3aa: ASSEPLSSPGDGELF; v_gene: TRBV25-1; abundance: NA; d_gene: NA
CDR3aa: ASSVATSAGELF; v_gene: TRBV9; abundance: NA; d_gene: TRBD2
CDR3aa: ASSFVHYGYT; v_gene: TRBV7-2; abundance: NA; d_gene: NA
CDR3aa: ATSSDRRGGAF; v_gene: TRBV15; abundance: NA; d_gene: NA
CDR3aa: ASSQGLASDTQY; v_gene: TRBV18; abundance: NA; d_gene: TRBD2
CDR3aa: ASSLQVNTEAF; v_gene: TRBV11-3; abundance: NA; d_gene: NA
CDR3aa: ASSGLGSQETQY; v_gene: TRBV11-2; abundance: NA; d_gene: NA
CDR3aa: AWMGPGLGYT; v_gene: TRBV30; abundance: NA; d_gene: NA